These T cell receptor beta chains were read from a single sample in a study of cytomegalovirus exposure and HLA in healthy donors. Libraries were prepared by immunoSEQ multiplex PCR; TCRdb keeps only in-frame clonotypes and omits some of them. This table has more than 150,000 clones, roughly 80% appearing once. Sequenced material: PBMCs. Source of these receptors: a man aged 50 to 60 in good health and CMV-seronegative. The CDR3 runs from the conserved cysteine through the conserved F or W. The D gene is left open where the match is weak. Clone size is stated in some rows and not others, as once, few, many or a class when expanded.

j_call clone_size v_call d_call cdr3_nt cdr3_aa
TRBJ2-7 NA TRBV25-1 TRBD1 TGTGCCAGGACCACCATGGGACAGAGACCAAATTACGAGCAGTACTTC CARTTMGQRPNYEQYF
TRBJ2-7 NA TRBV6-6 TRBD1 TGTGCCAGCAGTTATCGTTCAGGGGGCAACGAGCAGTACTTC CASSYRSGGNEQYF
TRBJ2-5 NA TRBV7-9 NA TGTGCCAGCAGTCCCAGGGGAAGGGGGTACCAAGAGACCCAGTACTTC CASSPRGRGYQETQYF
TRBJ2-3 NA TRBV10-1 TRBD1 TGCGCCAGCAAAAAGGACAGGGCTGGGGATACGCAGTATTTT CASKKDRAGDTQYF
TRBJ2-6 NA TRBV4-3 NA TGCGCCAGCAGCCAAGTCTATACACGGGTATCTGGGGCCAACGTCCTGACTTTC CASSQVYTRVSGANVLTF
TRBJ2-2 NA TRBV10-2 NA TGCGCCAGCAGTGAAGAGACACCCGCGAACACCGGGGAGCTGTTTTTT CASSEETPANTGELFF
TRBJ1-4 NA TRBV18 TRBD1 TGTGCCAGCTCACAAGGGACAGCCGCTAATGAAAAACTGTTTTTT CASSQGTAANEKLFF
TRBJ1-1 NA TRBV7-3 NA TGTGCCAGCAGCCTAGGTTCCGGGATAACTGAAGCTTTCTTT CASSLGSGITEAFF
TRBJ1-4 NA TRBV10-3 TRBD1 TGTGCTGTCGGTGGGACAGGGGCCAGGGAGTATGAAAAACTGTTTTTT CAVGGTGAREYEKLFF
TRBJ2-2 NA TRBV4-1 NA TGCGCCAGCAGCCGCGGGACAGAGGCCCCGGGGGAGCTGTTTTTT CASSRGTEAPGELFF
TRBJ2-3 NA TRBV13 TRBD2 TGTGCCAGCAGCTTAACTAGCGGGAGAACAGATACGCAGTATTTT CASSLTSGRTDTQYF
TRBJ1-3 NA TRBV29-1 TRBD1 TGCAGCGTAAGACAGGGGGCTGGAAACACCATATATTTT CSVRQGAGNTIYF
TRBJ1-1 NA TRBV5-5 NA TGTGCCAGCAGCTTGGGGCCTCGTTGGACAGACACTGAAGCTTTCTTT CASSLGPRWTDTEAFF
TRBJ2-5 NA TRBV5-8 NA TGTGCCAGCAGCTTGTCGGTCGGAAGACCGGGGACCCAGTACTTC CASSLSVGRPGTQYF
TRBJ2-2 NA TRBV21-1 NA TGTGCCAGCAGCAAGGCGACAGCCCAGAACACCGGGGAGCTGTTTTTT CASSKATAQNTGELFF
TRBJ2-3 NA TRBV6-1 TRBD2 TGTGCCAGCAGTGAAGCGCCCCCCCGCGGGGGGTACACAGATACGCAGTATTTT CASSEAPPRGGYTDTQYF
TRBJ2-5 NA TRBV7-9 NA TGTTCCAGCAGCTTATACGGAGATGGGGCCCAAGAGACCCAGTACTTC CSSSLYGDGAQETQYF
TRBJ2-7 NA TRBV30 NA TGTGCCTGGAGTGAGGGGGGGGCAGGGTACGAGCAGTACTTC CAWSEGGAGYEQYF
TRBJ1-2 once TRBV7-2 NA TGTGCCAGCAGCTTGTCCCGACAGGCAGACCCATATGGCTACACCTTC CASSLSRQADPYGYTF
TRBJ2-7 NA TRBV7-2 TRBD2 TGTGCCAGCAGCTCCTCGGGACTAGCCTCATACGAGCAGTACTTC CASSSSGLASYEQYF
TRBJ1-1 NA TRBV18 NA TGTGCCAGTTCTGACAGGAACACTGAAGCTTTCTTT CASSDRNTEAFF
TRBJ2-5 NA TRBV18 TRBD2 TGTGCCAGCTCTCCAATTTCTAGCGGGGCCCAAGAGACCCAGTACTTC CASSPISSGAQETQYF
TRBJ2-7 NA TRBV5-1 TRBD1 TGCGCCAGCAGCGTCGGGACAGGGGCGAAAATACTCTCCTACGAGCAGTACTTC CASSVGTGAKILSYEQYF
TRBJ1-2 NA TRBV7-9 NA TGTGCCAGCAGCCGGTCGGGGGATGGCTACACCTTC CASSRSGDGYTF
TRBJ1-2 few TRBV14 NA TGTGCCAGCAGCCTTCGGACAGTCTATGGCTACACCTTC CASSLRTVYGYTF
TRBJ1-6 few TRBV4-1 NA TGCGCCAGCAGCCAAGTTGGGGGGAACTCACCCCTCCACTTT CASSQVGGNSPLHF
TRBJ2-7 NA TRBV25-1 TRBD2 TGTGCCAGCAGTCCTGTGTATCGTCGGGGGGGATACTCCTACGAGCAGTACTTC CASSPVYRRGGYSYEQYF
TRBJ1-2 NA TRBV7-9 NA TGTTCCAGCATCCTTTACCCCCGGAGTGACTATGGCTACACCTTC CSSILYPRSDYGYTF
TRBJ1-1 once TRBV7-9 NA TGTGCCAGCAGCTTAGACAGGGAGAACACTGAAGCTTTCTTT CASSLDRENTEAFF
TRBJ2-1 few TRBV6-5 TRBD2 TGTGCCAGCCGACAAAGCGGGGGAACGAACAATGAGCAGTTCTTC CASRQSGGTNNEQFF
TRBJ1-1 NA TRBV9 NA TGTGCCAGCAGCTCCCGGACACGCACTGAAGCTTTCTTT CASSSRTRTEAFF
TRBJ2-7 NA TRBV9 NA TGTGCCAGCAGCAAGGACCTAGCCTACGAGGAGCAGTACTTC CASSKDLAYEEQYF
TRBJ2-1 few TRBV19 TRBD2 TGTGCCAGTAGTACCTGGACTAGCGGGGTCTCCTACAATGAGCAGTTCTTC CASSTWTSGVSYNEQFF
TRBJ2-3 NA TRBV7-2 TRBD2 TGTGCCAGCAGCTCGAGACTAGCGGGGGGGCAAGATACGCAGTATTTT CASSSRLAGGQDTQYF
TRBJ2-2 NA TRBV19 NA TGTGCCAGTAGTCCCGACAGGCAGTTTTCAAAGCTGTTTTTT CASSPDRQFSKLFF
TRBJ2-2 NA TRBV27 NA TGTGCCAGCAGCAGCACGAAGCGTGCGCTTACCGGGGAGCTGTTTTTT CASSSTKRALTGELFF
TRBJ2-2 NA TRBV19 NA TGTGCCAGTAGCCAAGCGGCCAACACCGGGGAGCTGTTTTTT CASSQAANTGELFF
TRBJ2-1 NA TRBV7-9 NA TGTGCCAGCAGCAGAGGAAACAATGAGCAGTTCTTC CASSRGNNEQFF
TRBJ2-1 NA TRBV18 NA TGTGCCAGCTCACCGTCGGGGAGGAATGAGCAGTTCTTC CASSPSGRNEQFF